The following is a T cell receptor (beta chain) sequence with its context. Its target is unknown. The data were taken from a study of Ad26.COV2.S vaccination and SARS-CoV-2 variants. At the level of the study: Enrollment placed the donor in the COV1001 Ad26.COV2.S trial arm.

As to treatment: some 19 received Ad26.COV2.S at low or high dose, single or two shots; 5 received placebo; per-sample allocation not given. Sampling was performed 63 days after the first vaccine or placebo injection. In Boston, an adult donor aged 18-55 years took part. TCRdb keeps only in-frame clones here, not all; method: immunoSEQ multiplex PCR. The table records over 200,000 clones, roughly 90% of them present only once. General observations from the study: Vaccinees reportedly had broad spike-specific CD8+ and CD4+ T cell responses. Breadth of non-spike TCRs did not differ between vaccinees and placebo recipients.

This clonotype originated in a person between 18 and 65 years old who received the Ad26.COV2.S COVID-19 vaccine or a placebo. Sequenced here: peripheral blood, sampled in a trial of Ad26.COV2.S vaccine versus placebo.

The CDR3 is CASSFLRRGQYTEAFF. The DNA of the CDR3 is TGTGCCAGCAGCTTCCTCCGCAGGGGACAGTACACTGAAGCTTTCTTT. The V call is TRBV5-5, the J call TRBJ1-1; 7 bases align to TRBD1. In germline, CDR1 is SGHKS, CDR2 YYEKEE (reference sequence). With 2 bases clipped from V and 3 bases from J, the junction kept 10 bases outside the gene matches. This CDR3 has 16 amino acids.